The next 20 T cell receptor beta chains were all read from a single sample in a study of T-cell memory formation after mild COVID-19. Each CDR3 protein is one row after TCRdb ran MiXCR on the 5' RACE reads. The table lists around 370,000 distinct CDR3 sequences, around 21% of them singletons. The sample consisted of PBMCs or a T cell subset sorted from them (not recorded which). The receptors here all came from an adult woman who had mild COVID-19 (a few samples of this study predate the infection). Cell type and time point are not known.

This clonotype was seen repeatedly, ten times or more. The chain employs TRBV10-3 and TRBJ2-7; 7 bases match TRBD2. The CDR3 has 14 residues. The germline V gene has CDR1 ENHRY and CDR2 SYGVKD. With 3 bases clipped from V and 0 bases from J, the junction kept 2 bases outside the gene matches. CDR3 in amino acids: CAISEGTNSYEQYF. The CDR3 DNA is TGTGCCATCAGTGAAGGGACTAACTCCTACGAGCAGTACTTC.

The table lists this clonotype with a few counts. V gene TRBV20-1 combines with J gene TRBJ2-5; a weak D match, TRBD2 (6 bases). The CDR3 is 15 amino acids. Per the germline V gene, CDR1 is DFQATT and CDR2 is SNEGSKA (reference sequence). V lost 2 bases and J 0 bases, leaving 13 bases between the germline ends. The CDR3 is CSARSFGGDQETQYF. The CDR3 DNA is TGCAGTGCTAGATCCTTTGGCGGGGACCAAGAGACCCAGTACTTC.

This clonotype was detected only a few times. V gene TRBV20-1 combines with J gene TRBJ1-1; 7 bases agree with TRBD1. Germline V lookup: CDR1 DFQATT, CDR2 SNEGSKA (reference sequence). After removal of 0 bases from V and 4 bases from J, the junction contained 5 bases not matched to a gene. The CDR3 runs to 14 residues. CDR3 loop: CSARDTGTVTEAFF. As DNA, the CDR3 is TGCAGTGCTAGAGATACAGGGACAGTCACTGAAGCTTTCTTT.

V usage is TRBV12-5 and J usage is TRBJ2-5, with unresolved D. The germline V gene has CDR1 LGHNT and CDR2 FRNRAP. V lost 4 bases and J lost 5, with 20 bases in between. This CDR3 region has 16 residues. The CDR3 DNA follows: TGTGCTAGTGGTTCTGGAATGGGCCCAGCCAGGGAGACCCAGTACTTC. It translates to CASGSGMGPARETQYF.

This clonotype was seen a few times. The chain couples TRBV9 to TRBJ2-1, with D possibly TRBD1 on 6 matching bases. This CDR3 comprises 16 residues. Looked up from germline, CDR1 is SGDLS and CDR2 is YYNGEE. Deletions cut 3 bases from V and 9 bases from J, with 22 bases between. CDR3 sequence: CASSDTGTPSRGEQFF. The CDR3 coding sequence is TGTGCCAGCAGCGATACCGGGACCCCGAGCAGGGGTGAGCAGTTCTTC.

This clonotype was seen a few times. The chain carries TRBV6-4 and TRBJ2-3; 10 bases align to TRBD1. CDR3 length: 15 amino acids. Germline CDR1 is MRHNA and CDR2 is SNTAGT. After removal of 10 bases from V and 3 bases from J, the junction contained 10 bases not matched to a gene. The chain's CDR3 is CATATGGLWTDTQYF. Written as DNA, the CDR3 is TGTGCCACCGCGACAGGGGGCTTATGGACAGATACGCAGTATTTT.

The rearrangement joins TRBV12-3 or TRBV12-4 to TRBJ1-1; D remains ambiguous. V lost 5 bases, J lost 11 bases, and 15 bases lay in between. The CDR3 consists of 12 residues. CDR3 sequence (DNA): TGTGCCAGCAGTGTCGAAGGGATCGTCGCTTTCTTT. It translates to CASSVEGIVAFF.

This clonotype came up a few times. This chain's CDR3 is CASSLGTSGRALKTQYF. In DNA form, the CDR3 reads TGTGCCAGCAGCCTTGGGACTAGCGGGAGGGCCTTAAAGACCCAGTACTTC. The chain combines TRBV4-2 with TRBJ2-5; TRBD2 aligns across 16 bases. The CDR3 is made up of 17 amino acids. The V segment lost 4 bases and the J segment 6 bases; nucleotides outside the gene matches: 8. CDR1 and CDR2 from the germline V gene are LGHNA and YNFKEQ.

This clonotype has a handful of counts. The V and J genes are TRBV12-3 or TRBV12-4 and TRBJ1-4; D unclear. Trimming left V 5 bases short and J 3 bases short, with 13 bases between. The CDR3 is made up of 15 amino acids. The DNA of the CDR3 is TGTGCCAGCAGTGTCCTTCTTCACGCTAATGAAAAACTGTTTTTT. This gives the protein CASSVLLHANEKLFF.

The chain employs TRBV30 and TRBJ1-6; possibly TRBD1 for D (5 bases). Trimming removed 2 bases from V and 9 bases from J, with 14 bases in between. The germline CDR1 and CDR2 sequences are GTSNPN and SVGIG (reference sequence). The CDR3 loop spans 14 amino acids. The CDR3 sequence: CAWSSTAEGSPLHF. The CDR3 region has the DNA TGTGCCTGGAGTTCGACAGCCGAGGGTTCACCCCTCCACTTT.

V is TRBV30 and J is TRBJ2-1, with 7 bases identical to TRBD2. The CDR3 extends over 16 amino acids. Trimming took 4 bases from V and 10 from J; bases not matched to a gene: 19. Germline CDR1 reads GTSNPN; CDR2 reads SVGIG (reference sequence). CDR3 region: CAWMGRESRFRWEQFF. The CDR3 bases are TGTGCCTGGATGGGGCGGGAGAGTCGATTTCGTTGGGAGCAGTTCTTC.

This clonotype was seen only a few times. Here the CDR3 DNA reads TGTGCCAGCTCACTCCCTGTGAGCGGGAGAGGAGGCAATGAGCAGTTCTTC. It translates to CASSLPVSGRGGNEQFF. V and J are TRBV18 and TRBJ2-1; 8 nucleotides match TRBD2. Germline CDR1 is KGHSH and CDR2 is LQKENI. J lost 6 bases, V lost 4 bases, and 14 bases had no gene match. The CDR3 has 17 amino acids.

V is TRBV18 and J is TRBJ2-6; 12 bases are shared with TRBD1. From germline, CDR1 is KGHSH and CDR2 LQKENI. V dropped 1 base and J dropped 4; count of bases not matched to a gene: 2. The CDR3 runs to 17 residues. The CDR3 reads CASSPQGQGAGANVLTF. The CDR3 DNA reads TGTGCCAGCTCACCACAGGGACAGGGGGCCGGGGCCAACGTCCTGACTTTC.

This clonotype was seen more than once but under ten times. V gene TRBV20-1 combines with J gene TRBJ1-6; 9 bases fit TRBD1. The V segment lost 0 bases and the J segment 5 bases; nucleotides outside the gene matches: 8. There are 17 residues in the CDR3. Germline CDR1 is DFQATT and CDR2 is SNEGSKA (reference sequence). CDR3 DNA sequence: TGCAGTGCTAGAGAGTTTGGACAGGGGTTTAATAATTCACCCCTCCACTTT. It encodes CSAREFGQGFNNSPLHF.

The rearrangement links TRBV18 to TRBJ2-7; D is unresolved. V shed 4 bases and J shed 0 bases, with 7 bases lying between them. The CDR3 sequence is 13 residues long. The germline V gene encodes CDR1 KGHSH and CDR2 LQKENI. CDR3 nucleotides: TGTGCCAGCTCACTCGAAAGCTCCTACGAGCAGTACTTC. This translates into CASSLESSYEQYF.

The rearrangement links TRBV5-1 to TRBJ2-1; tentative D call: TRBD1 (5 bases). V lost 5 bases and J 10 bases, leaving 13 bases between the germline ends. The CDR3 runs 12 residues. The germline gives CDR1 SGHRS, CDR2 YFSETQ. CDR3 nucleotides: TGCGCCAGCAGAGTTCAGGGCGGAGAGCAGTTCTTC. Translated, it gives CASRVQGGEQFF.

In this sample, this clonotype turned up a few times. The chain couples TRBV6-2 or TRBV6-3 to TRBJ2-7, with 9 bases lining up with TRBD2. Trimming at V came to 7 bases and at J to 7 bases, leaving 11 bases not matched to a gene. The germline V gene encodes CDR1 MNHEY and CDR2 SVGEGT. The CDR3 covers 14 residues. CDR3 nucleotide sequence: TGTGCCAGCACTCAAAGTAGCGGGAGATTTGAGCAGTACTTC. It codes for CASTQSSGRFEQYF.

Turning to this clonotype: A much more abundant neighbour one base away suggests this may be a read error. The V call is TRBV5-5, the J call TRBJ1-5; TRBD1 might be the D (6 bases). The V gene's germline CDR1 is SGHKS and CDR2 YYEKEE (reference sequence). The CDR3 spans 16 residues. The CDR3 DNA is TGTGCCAGCAGCTTGGGTGGGGCCGGGGGCAATCAGCCCAAGCATTTT. Its translation is CASSLGGAGGNQPKHF.

This chain joins TRBV4-1 and TRBJ1-2; 11 bases are a match to TRBD1. After removal of 4 bases from V and 3 bases from J, the junction contained 4 bases not matched to a gene. CDR1 MGHRA and CDR2 YSYEKL come from the germline V gene. The CDR3 covers 15 residues. CDR3 sequence: CASSPRDRGDYGYTF. Written as DNA, the CDR3 is TGCGCCAGCAGCCCCAGGGACAGGGGGGACTATGGCTACACCTTC.

In DNA, the CDR3 is TGCAGTGCTAGTTCCGGACACCAAGAGACCCAGTACTTC. Amino acid sequence: CSASSGHQETQYF. V usage is TRBV20-1 and J usage is TRBJ2-5; D is ambiguous. V dropped 3 bases and J dropped 0 bases, with 8 bases sitting between them. CDR3 size: 13 residues. The germline gives CDR1 DFQATT, CDR2 SNEGSKA (reference sequence).